This TCR beta chain appears in the sequencing data of a study of cytomegalovirus exposure and HLA in healthy donors. Study results and limitations: Serostatus for CMV was the only available immune exposure information.

A note on this clone: The target antigen is unknown.

PCR amplification relied on 60 Vbeta primers (plus 13 Jbeta primers). Here immunoSEQ multiplex PCR was the method, and the copy in TCRdb shows in-frame clones only, minus some. The sample has roughly 93,000 clones, 65% to 80% seen once. The receptor was derived from a man between 35 and 55 years old in good health and CMV-seronegative. Specimen: PBMCs.

The CDR3 sequence: CASSLALTGGYGYTF. CDR3 bases: TGTGCCAGCAGCTTGGCCTTGACAGGGGGCTATGGCTACACCTTC. This rearrangement joins TRBV5-6 to TRBJ1-2; 9 bases match TRBD1. Germline V lookup: CDR1 SGHDT, CDR2 YYEEEE. The CDR3 consists of 15 residues. Losses at the gene ends were 0 bases for V and 4 bases for J; bases not matched to a gene: 4. The full variable domain, in which reference TRBV5-6 and TRBJ1-2 provide the parts outside the CDR3, is DAGVTQSPTHLIKTRGQQVTLRCSPKSGHDTVSWYQQALGQGPQFIFQYYEEEERQRGNFPDRFSGHQFPNYSSELNVNALLLGDSALYLCASSLALTGGYGYTFGSGTRLTVV.